These 19 T cell receptor beta chains share one sample of origin, sequenced in a study of blood T cells in healthy people across ages. It was with a sample-barcoded 5' primer and a J-beta primer mix that a second PCR of about 6 to 12 cycles was run. TCRdb processed the 5' RACE reads anew with MiXCR; each CDR3 protein has one entry. The sample has about 1.4 million distinct CDR3 sequences, almost 60% seen once. Sequenced sample: blood. The receptor set was obtained from a man younger than 35 in good health.

This chain links TRBV29-1 with TRBJ1-2; TRBD1 matches at 11 bases. The CDR3 loop spans 15 amino acids. The V gene end was trimmed by 6 bases and the J gene end by 3 bases; junction bases not matched to a gene: 9. Germline V gives CDR1 SQVTM, CDR2 ANQGSEA. CDR3: CSVDDPGQGDYGYTF. For the CDR3, the DNA is TGCAGCGTCGATGATCCGGGACAGGGGGACTATGGCTACACCTTC.

There are a few counts of this clonotype. The J gene is TRBJ2-3, the V gene TRBV20-1; D is uncertain. Deletions cut 1 base from V and 2 bases from J, with 4 bases between. This CDR3 spans 12 amino acids. The germline V gene has CDR1 DFQATT and CDR2 SNEGSKA (reference sequence). The CDR3 region is CSARAITDTQYF. The CDR3 nucleotides read TGCAGTGCTAGAGCGATCACAGATACGCAGTATTTT.

This clonotype was recorded a few times. The chain has TRBV20-1 and TRBJ2-7; D ambiguous. From germline, CDR1 is DFQATT and CDR2 SNEGSKA (reference sequence). Trimming removed 0 bases at V and 6 bases at J, with 6 bases between. There are 11 residues in the CDR3. CDR3 sequence reads: CSARDVPEQYF. CDR3 DNA sequence: TGCAGTGCTAGAGATGTCCCCGAGCAGTACTTC.

This rearrangement joins TRBV29-1 to TRBJ2-5, with 7 bases lining up with TRBD2. Germline V lookup: CDR1 SQVTM, CDR2 ANQGSEA. J gave up 1 base and V 7 bases, and 6 bases lay outside the gene matches. The CDR3 loop spans 13 amino acids. The CDR3 here is CSGRAGSQETQYF. CDR3 sequence (DNA): TGCAGCGGTCGAGCGGGATCCCAAGAGACCCAGTACTTC.

V is TRBV6-5 and J is TRBJ2-1; 12 bases align to TRBD2. The V gene's germline CDR1 is MNHEY and CDR2 SVGAGI. This CDR3 region has 20 residues. V gave up 2 bases and J gave up 0 bases; unmatched junction bases: 11. CDR3 nucleotides: TGTGCCAGCAGTTACCCGCTAGGACTAGCGGGGACTAGCTCCTACAATGAGCAGTTCTTC. Its translation is CASSYPLGLAGTSSYNEQFF.

This clonotype was seen more than once but under ten times. This sequence joins TRBV5-5 and TRBJ1-4, with D perhaps matching TRBD1 (5 bases). This CDR3 region has 16 residues. In germline, CDR1 is SGHKS, CDR2 YYEKEE (reference sequence). V lost 4 bases and J lost 8, with 21 bases in between. Here the CDR3 DNA reads TGTGCCAGCAGCCCTCAAACGGCCAGGGCGGGCGAAAAACTGTTTTTT. This encodes CASSPQTARAGEKLFF.

J is TRBJ2-7 and V is TRBV20-1; TRBD1 is a possible D gene (5 bases). This CDR3 comprises 15 residues. Trimming left V 6 bases short and J 0 bases short, with 18 bases between. CDR1 and CDR2 (germline): DFQATT, SNEGSKA (reference sequence). The CDR3 DNA follows: TGCAGTGCCCCAATACAGGCCTTAAGCTCCTACGAGCAGTACTTC. Translated: CSAPIQALSSYEQYF.

CDR3 sequence (DNA): TGCAGCCACTCCCGGGGCGCCACAGATACGCAGTATTTT. It encodes CSHSRGATDTQYF. This rearrangement joins TRBV20-1 to TRBJ2-3; D is tentatively TRBD1 or TRBD2 (5 bases each). The length of the CDR3 is 13 residues. Germline V gene lookup returns CDR1 DFQATT and CDR2 SNEGSKA (reference sequence).

In nucleotides, the CDR3 is TGTGCCAGCAATGGAGGACAGGGGATGGTGGAGACCCAGTACTTC. As protein: CASNGGQGMVETQYF. The chain joins TRBV12-3 or TRBV12-4 to TRBJ2-5; TRBD1 matches at 9 bases. The CDR3 spans 15 residues. Unmatched junction bases numbered 11, after V lost 7 bases and J lost 5 bases.

This clonotype was found a few times. J is TRBJ1-2 and V is TRBV20-1, with D possibly TRBD1 on 6 matching bases. The CDR3 is made up of 16 amino acids. Trimming removed 0 bases from V and 6 bases from J, with 20 bases in between. Germline CDR1 and CDR2: DFQATT and SNEGSKA (reference sequence). CDR3 coding DNA: TGCAGTGCTAGAGATAGCGGGGGCGCAGGAGGAGATGGCTACACCTTC. This translates into CSARDSGGAGGDGYTF.

This clonotype came up a few times. The chain is built from TRBV29-1 and TRBJ2-7; possibly TRBD2 for D (6 bases). The CDR3 consists of 13 residues. Trimming removed 8 bases at V and 2 bases at J, with 16 bases between. Germline V gene lookup returns CDR1 SQVTM and CDR2 ANQGSEA. The CDR3 bases are TGCAGCACTCTTGTTGGGGGGACCTACGAGCAGTACTTC. As protein: CSTLVGGTYEQYF.

This clonotype appeared a single time. The V gene is TRBV6-4, the J gene TRBJ2-1; 8 bases match TRBD2. The CDR3 is made up of 15 amino acids. V dropped 3 bases and J dropped 2; count of bases not matched to a gene: 3. CDR1 is MRHNA, CDR2 SNTAGT, per germline. The CDR3 DNA reads TGTGCCAGCAGTGAGGGACTAGACCCCTACAATGAGCAGTTCTTC. The encoded protein is CASSEGLDPYNEQFF.

The rearrangement uses TRBV4-1 and TRBJ1-1; TRBD1 aligns across 7 bases. The CDR3 runs to 16 residues. Germline V gene lookup returns CDR1 MGHRA and CDR2 YSYEKL. V was clipped by 5 bases and J by 2 bases; unmatched bases: 11. As DNA, the CDR3 is TGCGCCAGCAGCTACAGAGGACAGGCCGATAACACTGAAGCTTTCTTT. This gives the protein CASSYRGQADNTEAFF.

As for this clonotype: Possible read error: a much larger clone is one base away. The chain couples TRBV6-4 to TRBJ2-1, with 11 bases matching TRBD2. The CDR3 runs 16 residues. Germline CDR1 is MRHNA and CDR2 is SNTAGT. This CDR3 is CASSDGTSGGANGQFF. The CDR3 DNA follows: TGTGCCAGCAGTGACGGTACTAGCGGGGGTGCCAATGGGCAGTTCTTC.

The chain uses TRBV24-1 and TRBJ2-2; 12 nucleotides agree with TRBD2. V shed 7 bases and J 5 bases; nucleotides not matched to a gene: 7. The CDR3 covers 16 residues. CDR1 is KGHDR and CDR2 is SFDVKD in the germline V gene. The CDR3 coding sequence is TGTGCCACCAGACTCAGACTAGCGGGGGTAACCGGGGAGCTGTTTTTT. It encodes CATRLRLAGVTGELFF.

The V call is TRBV27, the J call TRBJ2-1; tentative D call: TRBD1 (5 bases). V lost 6 bases to trimming and J lost 6 bases, with 12 bases between them. There are 13 residues in the CDR3. CDR1 and CDR2 (germline): MNHEY, SMNVEV (reference sequence). In DNA form, the CDR3 reads TGTGCCAGCAGCCCGGACACCATCAATGAGCAGTTCTTC. Translation gives CASSPDTINEQFF.

This clonotype appeared once. The chain carries TRBV5-1 and TRBJ2-2; TRBD1 is a possible D gene (5 bases). Germline V gene sequence: CDR1 SGHRS, CDR2 YFSETQ. The CDR3 is 14 amino acids. V gave up 2 bases and J gave up 8 bases, with 13 bases separating them. The DNA of the CDR3 is TGCGCCAGCAGCTTTCAGGGCGACCGGGGGGAGCTGTTTTTT. Protein sequence: CASSFQGDRGELFF.

This sequence joins TRBV7-9 and TRBJ1-2; the D gene is possibly TRBD1 (6 bases). The germline V and J ends were trimmed by 8 bases and 3 bases, with 16 bases remaining between them. The CDR3 runs to 14 residues. Germline assignment: CDR1 SEHNR and CDR2 FQNEAQ (reference sequence). The CDR3 DNA reads as TGTGCCAGCGGGGTCCAGGGGCCTGACTATGGCTACACCTTC. Its protein is CASGVQGPDYGYTF.

The chain employs TRBV20-1 and TRBJ1-4; the D is unclear. V shed 0 bases and J shed 0 bases, with 5 bases lying between them. Germline loops: CDR1 DFQATT, CDR2 SNEGSKA (reference sequence). CDR3 length equals 14 residues. CDR3 sequence (DNA): TGCAGTGCTAGAGAGTCAGCAACTAATGAAAAACTGTTTTTT. It is translated as CSARESATNEKLFF.